Described below is a single T cell receptor beta chain sequence and its context. Germline V gene data show CDR1 as MNHNS and CDR2 as SASEGT. Trimming took 6 bases from V and 5 from J, leaving 13 bases between them. The CDR3 is 13 residues long. This sample is drawn from a study of cytomegalovirus exposure and HLA in healthy donors. Repertoires were generated with immunoSEQ multiplex PCR, while TCRdb's copy carries only in-frame clones and drops some. The repertoire has around 180,000 clones, roughly 80% of them found once; the top ten carry roughly 7%. Material for sequencing was PBMCs. The chain employs TRBV6-1 and TRBJ2-5, with D tentatively TRBD2 (6 bases). The receptor comes from a man aged 18 to 29 in good health and CMV-seropositive. CDR3 sequence (DNA): TGTGCCAGCAGAGGTTCGGGGGAGGAGACCCAGTACTTC. Translating gives CASRGSGEETQYF.